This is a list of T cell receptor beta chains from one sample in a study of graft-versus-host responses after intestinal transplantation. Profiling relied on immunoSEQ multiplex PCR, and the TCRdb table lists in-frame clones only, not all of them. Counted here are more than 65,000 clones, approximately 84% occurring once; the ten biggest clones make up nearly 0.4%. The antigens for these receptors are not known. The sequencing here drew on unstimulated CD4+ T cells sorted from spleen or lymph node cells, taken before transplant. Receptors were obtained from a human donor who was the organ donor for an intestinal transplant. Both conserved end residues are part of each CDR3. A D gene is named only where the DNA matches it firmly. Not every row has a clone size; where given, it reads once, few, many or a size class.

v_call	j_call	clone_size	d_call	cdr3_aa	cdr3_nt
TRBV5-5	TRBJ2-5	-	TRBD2	CASSLRLAGGPETQYF	TGTGCCAGCAGCCTCAGACTAGCGGGGGGGCCTGAGACCCAGTACTTC
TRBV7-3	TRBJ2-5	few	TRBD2	CASSRGLAEGETQYF	TGTGCCAGCAGCAGGGGACTAGCGGAGGGGGAGACCCAGTACTTC
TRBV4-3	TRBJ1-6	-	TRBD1	CASSQSRTGRHSPLHF	TGCGCCAGCAGCCAGAGTAGGACAGGGAGGCACTCACCCCTCCACTTT
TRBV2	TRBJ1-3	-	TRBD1	CASQWTGSVSGNTIYF	TGTGCCAGTCAATGGACAGGGAGCGTCTCTGGAAACACCATATATTTT
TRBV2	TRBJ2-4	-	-	CASSLTGMGIESQYF	TGTGCCAGCAGTTTAACAGGGATGGGAATTGAGAGTCAGTACTTC
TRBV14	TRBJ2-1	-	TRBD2	CASSQKSGLGYNEQFF	TGTGCCAGCAGCCAAAAGTCGGGACTAGGCTACAATGAGCAGTTCTTC
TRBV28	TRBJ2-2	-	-	CASKQANTGELFF	TGTGCCAGCAAACAGGCGAACACCGGGGAGCTGTTTTTT
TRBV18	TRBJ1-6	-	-	CASSLPATGKGDNSPLHF	TGTGCCAGCTCACTCCCCGCGACAGGTAAGGGGGATAATTCACCCCTCCACTTT
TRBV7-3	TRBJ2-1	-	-	CASSVTSMNEQFF	TGTGCCAGCAGCGTTACTAGCATGAATGAGCAGTTCTTC
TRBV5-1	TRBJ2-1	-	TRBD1	CASSLGQGARNEQFF	TGCGCCAGCAGCTTGGGTCAGGGGGCGCGGAATGAGCAGTTCTTC
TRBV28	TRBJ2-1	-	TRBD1	CASSLEQGANEQFF	TGTGCCAGCAGTTTAGAACAGGGGGCGAATGAGCAGTTCTTC
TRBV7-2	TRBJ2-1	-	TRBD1	CASSLANTGQGIEQFF	TGTGCCAGCAGCTTAGCTAATACGGGACAGGGGATTGAGCAGTTCTTC
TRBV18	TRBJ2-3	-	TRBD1	CASSPYGQGLTDTQYF	TGTGCCAGCTCACCCTATGGACAGGGTTTGACAGATACGCAGTATTTT
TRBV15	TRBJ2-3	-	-	CATSRDRRGRGTRDTPDTQYF	TGTGCCACCAGCAGAGATCGTAGGGGGCGCGGGACTAGGGATACTCCAGATACGCAGTATTTT
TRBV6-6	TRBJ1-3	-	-	CASSYLGLRSGNTIYF	TGTGCCAGCAGTTACTTGGGACTGCGATCTGGAAACACCATATATTTT
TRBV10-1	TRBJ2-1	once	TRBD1	CASSERTGGRNEQFF	TGCGCCAGCAGTGAGAGGACAGGGGGCAGGAATGAGCAGTTCTTC
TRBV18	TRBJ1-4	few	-	CASSRQASGEKLFF	TGTGCCAGCTCACGACAGGCCTCGGGAGAAAAACTGTTTTTT
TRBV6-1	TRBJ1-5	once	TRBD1	CASSRLGQGNQPQHF	TGTGCCAGCAGTCGCCTGGGACAGGGAAATCAGCCCCAGCATTTT
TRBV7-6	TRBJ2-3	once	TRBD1	CASSLGTGSDTQYF	TGTGCCAGCAGCTTGGGGACAGGGTCAGATACGCAGTATTTT
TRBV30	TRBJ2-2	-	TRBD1	CAWKRTQGSTGELFF	TGTGCCTGGAAACGCACACAGGGGAGCACCGGGGAGCTGTTTTTT
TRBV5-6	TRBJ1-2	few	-	CASRRDVSGYGYTF	TGTGCCAGCAGACGGGACGTTAGCGGCTATGGCTACACCTTC
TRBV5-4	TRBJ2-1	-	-	CASSLAPYNEQFF	TGTGCCAGCAGCTTGGCCCCTTACAATGAGCAGTTCTTC
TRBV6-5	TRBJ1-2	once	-	CASSYWGLGYGYTF	TGTGCCAGCAGTTACTGGGGGCTGGGTTATGGCTACACCTTC
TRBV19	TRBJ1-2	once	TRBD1	CASSPLQGAGGYTF	TGTGCCAGTAGCCCATTACAGGGGGCGGGTGGCTACACCTTC
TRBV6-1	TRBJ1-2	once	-	CASSESPGGGYTF	TGTGCCAGCAGTGAATCGCCGGGCGGGGGCTACACCTTC
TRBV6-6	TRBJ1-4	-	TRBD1	CASSYFGTGEKLFF	TGTGCCAGCAGTTACTTCGGGACAGGAGAAAAACTGTTTTTT
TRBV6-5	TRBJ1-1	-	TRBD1	CASRSGQGQNTEAFF	TGTGCCAGCAGATCGGGACAGGGGCAGAACACTGAAGCTTTCTTT